This record looks at one T cell receptor (beta chain) sequence and its context. Germline CDR1 is SGHAT and CDR2 is FQNNGV. The V and J ends lost 5 bases and 5 bases respectively, with 9 bases between them. The CDR3 is 12 residues long. These data belong to a study of blood T cell repertoires in COVID-19. The overall study: Some COVID-19 samples were acute and others convalescent; all came from the United States, Italy and Spain. PBMCs, B-cell-depleted T cells, or T cells provided the cDNA or gDNA that made up the material.

Per the study methods: How many nucleated cells were present was estimated from reference gene primer amplification. Sequencing was performed with immunoSEQ multiplex PCR; in TCRdb, only in-frame clones are kept and a portion is missing. The V and J calls and clone size are taken from that table; D and trimming were inferred from the DNA. The data contain about 130,000 clones, about 85% of them singletons. This receptor was taken from a man older than 75 with active or convalescent COVID-19. The chain combines TRBV11-2 with TRBJ2-5; D gene ambiguous. Sample: peripheral blood. The CDR3 loop reads CASSLQRETQYF. The CDR3 nucleotides read TGTGCCAGCAGCCTCCAGAGGGAGACCCAGTACTTC.